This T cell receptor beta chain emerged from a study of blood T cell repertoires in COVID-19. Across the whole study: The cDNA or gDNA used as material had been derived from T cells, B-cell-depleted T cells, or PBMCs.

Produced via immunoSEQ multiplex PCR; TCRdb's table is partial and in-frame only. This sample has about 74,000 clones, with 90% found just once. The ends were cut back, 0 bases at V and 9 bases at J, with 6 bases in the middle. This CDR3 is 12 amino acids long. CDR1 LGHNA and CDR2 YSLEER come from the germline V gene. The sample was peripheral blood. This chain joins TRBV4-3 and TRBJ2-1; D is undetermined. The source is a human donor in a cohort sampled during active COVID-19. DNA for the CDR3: TGCGCCAGCAGCCAAGATAGAAGTGAGCAGTTCTTC. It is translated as CASSQDRSEQFF.